The clone carrying this T cell receptor (beta chain) turned up a few times. Its antigen is unknown. V lost 2 bases and J lost 5, with 4 bases in between. The CDR3 totals 12 residues. Healthy Caucasians from Russia aged about 6 to 100 served as donors. At least 7 million PBMCs were isolated per sample. This sample is part of a study of blood T cells in healthy people across ages. Primers used in a second PCR of roughly 6 to 12 cycles were a sample-barcoded 5' primer and a J-beta primer mix. TCRdb re-analysed the 5' RACE reads in MiXCR, keeping a single row per CDR3 protein. Among 600,000 or so distinct CDR3 sequences listed, less than 60% were seen once. Notes on the study in general: Underestimates were what the diversity estimates from one million T cells were considered to be. More naive CD4+ cells and higher diversity were found in long-lived than in aged donors.

Sample: blood. The TCR comes from a man at least 80 years old in good health. This rearrangement joins TRBV12-3 or TRBV12-4 to TRBJ2-1, with no clear D. CDR3 region: CASSLSNNEQFF. The CDR3 DNA sequence: TGTGCCAGCAGTTTAAGTAACAATGAGCAGTTCTTC.